This is a list of T cell receptor beta chains from one sample in a study of T-cell reconstitution after alpha-beta-depleted transplantation in children. TCRdb fed the PCR reads into MiXCR, producing one record per CDR3 protein. The table shows 90,000 to 95,000 distinct CDR3 sequences, with 10% to 15% occurring only once. Sequencing used PBMCs from the stem cell graft donor, obtained from the stem cell graft. Source of these receptors: a human donor who donated a stem cell graft to a child with inherited bone marrow failure. Each CDR3 is given with its conserved first and last residue. D genes are given only for firm matches. For some rows the clone size is stated as once, few or many, or as a class when expanded; others skip it.

. TRBJ2-7 TRBV6-2/TRBV6-3 many CASSSRLGPFYEQYF TGTGCCAGCAGTTCCCGACTAGGTCCTTTCTACGAGCAGTACTTC
. TRBJ1-5 TRBV7-2 medium-sized CASSLGLASNQPQHF TGTGCCAGCAGCTTAGGGTTGGCGAGCAATCAGCCCCAGCATTTT
. TRBJ2-2 TRBV18 many CASSPSQFGGELFF TGTGCCAGCTCACCGAGCCAGTTCGGCGGGGAGCTGTTTTTT
. TRBJ2-7 TRBV7-8 many CASSLYQGLSYEQYF TGTGCCAGCAGCTTATACCAGGGGCTCTCCTACGAGCAGTACTTC
. TRBJ2-5 TRBV6-2/TRBV6-3 few CASSSTGAPGTQYF TGTGCCAGCAGTTCAACGGGGGCCCCGGGGACCCAGTACTTC
. TRBJ1-1 TRBV6-5 many CASSYSSQGRTEAFF TGTGCCAGCAGTTACAGTTCACAGGGAAGAACTGAAGCTTTCTTT
. TRBJ2-1 TRBV12-3/TRBV12-4 many CASSFNPSGEQFF TGTGCCAGCAGTTTCAACCCTAGTGGTGAGCAGTTCTTC
. TRBJ2-7 TRBV18 many CASSGSKGDPRYYEQYF TGTGCCAGCTCCGGAAGCAAGGGCGACCCCCGTTATTACGAGCAGTACTTC
. TRBJ2-7 TRBV29-1 few CSVGEGVYEQYF TGCAGCGTTGGTGAAGGAGTCTACGAGCAGTACTTC
TRBD2 TRBJ2-3 TRBV7-2 many CASSLLRGGTDTQYF TGTGCCAGCAGCTTATTACGGGGGGGCACAGATACGCAGTATTTT
. TRBJ1-5 TRBV29-1 many CSVAVGGSNQPQHF TGCAGCGTTGCCGTGGGAGGGTCGAATCAGCCCCAGCATTTT
. TRBJ2-3 TRBV28 few CASSPEPRMDTQYF TGTGCCAGCAGTCCCGAACCGCGCATGGATACGCAGTATTTT
. TRBJ1-5 TRBV7-8 many CASSLGPGYSNQPQHF TGTGCCAGCAGCTTAGGCCCAGGATATAGCAATCAGCCCCAGCATTTT
TRBD1 TRBJ1-5 TRBV28 once CASSRRQGIQPQHF TGTGCCAGCAGTCGGAGACAGGGGATTCAGCCCCAGCATTTT
. TRBJ2-1 TRBV10-3 many CAITPGAEYNEQSF TGTGCCATCACGCCGGGGGCAGAGTACAATGAGCAGTCCTTC
. TRBJ2-1 TRBV5-5 many CASSLARTAYNEQFF TGTGCCAGCAGCTTGGCTCGGACAGCCTACAATGAGCAGTTCTTC
. TRBJ2-1 TRBV20-1 many CSARTLGYGGSYNEQFF TGCAGTGCTAGAACACTCGGGTACGGAGGCTCCTACAATGAGCAGTTCTTC
. TRBJ2-3 TRBV5-1 . CASRPGATDTQYF TGCGCCAGCAGGCCAGGGGCCACAGATACGCAGTATTTT
. TRBJ2-1 TRBV7-3 many CASSFTGFGNNEQFF TGTGCCAGCAGCTTCACAGGGTTTGGGAACAATGAGCAGTTCTTC
TRBD1 TRBJ1-1 TRBV7-6 few CASSSGQAVYTEAFF TGTGCCAGCAGCTCCGGACAGGCAGTTTACACTGAAGCTTTCTTT
TRBD1 TRBJ1-2 TRBV11-1 . CASSSQTGSLGYTF TGTGCCAGCAGCTCCCAGACAGGGTCCCTTGGCTACACCTTC
. TRBJ2-3 TRBV20-1 many CSVLVLDTQYF TGCAGTGTTTTGGTTTTGGATACGCAGTATTTT
. TRBJ2-1 TRBV20-1 many CSAGGADTGQNEQFF TGCAGTGCTGGCGGGGCCGATACAGGTCAGAATGAGCAGTTCTTC
. TRBJ1-2 TRBV29-1 few CSAARELYGYTF TGCAGCGCCGCCCGGGAGCTATATGGCTACACCTTC
. TRBJ2-3 TRBV28 many CASSFLADTQYF TGTGCCAGCAGTTTCCTGGCCGATACGCAGTATTTT
TRBD1 TRBJ1-1 TRBV7-2 . CASSFRQGVEAFF TGTGCCAGCAGCTTCCGACAGGGGGTTGAAGCTTTCTTT
. TRBJ1-1 TRBV7-6 many CASSLAYRDINTEAFF TGTGCCAGCAGCTTAGCATACAGGGACATTAACACTGAAGCTTTCTTT
. TRBJ1-2 TRBV29-1 many CSVKTTGGDTF TGCAGCGTCAAAACGACGGGAGGTGACACCTTC
. TRBJ2-7 TRBV13 many CASSPGSRENYEQYF TGTGCCAGCAGCCCAGGGTCCAGGGAAAACTACGAGCAGTACTTC
. TRBJ2-7 TRBV5-1 many CASSPGPRSSYEQYF TGCGCCAGCAGCCCCGGGCCCCGGAGCTCCTACGAGCAGTACTTC
. TRBJ2-2 TRBV4-3 many CASSQGDMDYRDTGELFF TGCGCCAGCAGCCAAGGGGACATGGATTATAGGGACACCGGGGAGCTGTTTTTT
. TRBJ2-7 TRBV3-1 few CASSPVTRTYEQYF TGTGCCAGCAGCCCGGTGACTAGGACCTACGAGCAGTACTTC
. TRBJ1-4 TRBV4-2 . CASSQTERAEKLFF TGTGCCAGCAGCCAGACGGAGAGGGCCGAAAAACTGTTTTTT
TRBD2 TRBJ2-2 TRBV20-1 many CSARDPSGRRGTGELFF TGCAGTGCTAGAGATCCTAGCGGGAGGCGAGGCACCGGGGAGCTGTTTTTT
. TRBJ1-4 TRBV2 . CASSHNWDEKLFF TGTGCCAGCAGTCACAATTGGGATGAAAAACTGTTTTTT
. TRBJ1-6 TRBV6-5 many CASRRTSYNSPLHF TGTGCCAGCAGAAGGACAAGCTATAATTCACCCCTCCACTTT
TRBD2 TRBJ2-3 TRBV5-1 many CASSLAGTRADTQYF TGCGCCAGCAGCTTGGCCGGGACTAGAGCAGATACGCAGTATTTT